Sequencing of this T cell receptor beta chain was carried out in a study of blood T cell repertoires in COVID-19. Across the study: COVID-19 samples from acute and convalescent phases originated in the United States, Italy and Spain. The analysed material was cDNA or gDNA that came from T cells, B-cell-depleted T cells, or PBMCs.

Sequencing used immunoSEQ multiplex PCR; TCRdb keeps in-frame clones, though not all of them. The sample includes 40,000 to 55,000 clones, 89% of them seen just once. CDR1 is LGHNT, CDR2 FRNRAP, per germline. With 3 bases removed from V and 2 bases from J, the gap between germline ends came to 12 bases. This CDR3 contains 15 residues. The TCR sequence derives from a man between 65 and 85 years old with active COVID-19. The chain is built from TRBV12-5 and TRBJ2-3, with D perhaps TRBD1 (6 bases). Sequencing input: peripheral blood. The CDR3 region is CASGLGYRDTDTQYF. Here the CDR3 DNA reads TGTGCTAGTGGTTTAGGTTACAGGGACACAGATACGCAGTATTTT.